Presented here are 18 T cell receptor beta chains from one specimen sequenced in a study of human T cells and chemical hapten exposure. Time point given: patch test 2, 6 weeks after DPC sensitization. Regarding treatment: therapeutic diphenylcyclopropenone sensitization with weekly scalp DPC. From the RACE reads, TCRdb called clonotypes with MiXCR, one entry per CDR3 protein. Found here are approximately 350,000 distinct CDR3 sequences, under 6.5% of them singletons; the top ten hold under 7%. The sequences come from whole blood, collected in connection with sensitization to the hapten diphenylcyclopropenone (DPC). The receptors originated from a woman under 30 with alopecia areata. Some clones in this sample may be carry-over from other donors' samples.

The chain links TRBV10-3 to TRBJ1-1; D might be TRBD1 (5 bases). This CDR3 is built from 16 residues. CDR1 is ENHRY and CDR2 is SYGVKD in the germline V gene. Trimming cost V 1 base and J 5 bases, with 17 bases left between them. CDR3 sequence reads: CAISEFELGTSTEAFF. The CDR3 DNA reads TGTGCCATCAGTGAGTTTGAGCTCGGGACCTCAACTGAAGCTTTCTTT.

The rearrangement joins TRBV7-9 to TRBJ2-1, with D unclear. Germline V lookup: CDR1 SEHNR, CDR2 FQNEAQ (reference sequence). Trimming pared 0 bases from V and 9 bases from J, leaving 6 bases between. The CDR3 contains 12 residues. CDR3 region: CASSLASPEQFF. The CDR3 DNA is TGTGCCAGCAGCTTAGCCTCGCCTGAGCAGTTCTTC.

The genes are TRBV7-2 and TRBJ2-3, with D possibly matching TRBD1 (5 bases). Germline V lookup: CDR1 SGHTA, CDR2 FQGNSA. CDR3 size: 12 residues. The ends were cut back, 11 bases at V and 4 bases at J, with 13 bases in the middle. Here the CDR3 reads CAAGITPDTQYF. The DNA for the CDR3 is TGTGCCGCAGGGATAACACCAGATACGCAGTATTTT.

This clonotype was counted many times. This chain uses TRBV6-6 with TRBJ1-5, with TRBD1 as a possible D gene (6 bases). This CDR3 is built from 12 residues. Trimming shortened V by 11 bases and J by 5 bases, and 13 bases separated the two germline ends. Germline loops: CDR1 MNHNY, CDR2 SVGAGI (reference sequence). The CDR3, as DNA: TGTGCCGTTAGAGGGGGGGATCAGCCCCAGCATTTT. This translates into CAVRGGDQPQHF.

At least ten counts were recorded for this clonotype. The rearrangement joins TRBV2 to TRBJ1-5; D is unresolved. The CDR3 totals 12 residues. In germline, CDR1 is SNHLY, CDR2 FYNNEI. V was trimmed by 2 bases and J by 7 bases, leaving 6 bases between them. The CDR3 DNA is TGTGCCAGCAGTGAATTTCCCCAGCCCCAGCATTTT. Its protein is CASSEFPQPQHF.

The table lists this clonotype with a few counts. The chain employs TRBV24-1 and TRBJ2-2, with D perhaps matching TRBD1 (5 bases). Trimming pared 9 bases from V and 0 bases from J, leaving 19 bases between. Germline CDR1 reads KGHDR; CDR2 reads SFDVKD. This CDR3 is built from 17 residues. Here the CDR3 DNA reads TGTGCCACCGCCGGTCCAGGGAAGGTGGCGAACACCGGGGAGCTGTTTTTT. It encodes CATAGPGKVANTGELFF.

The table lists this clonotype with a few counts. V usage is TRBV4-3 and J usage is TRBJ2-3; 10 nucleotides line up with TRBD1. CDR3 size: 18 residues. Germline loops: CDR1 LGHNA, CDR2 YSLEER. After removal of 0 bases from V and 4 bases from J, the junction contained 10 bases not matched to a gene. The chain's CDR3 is CASSQDQKGTGAADTQYF. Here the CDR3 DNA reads TGCGCCAGCAGCCAAGATCAGAAGGGGACAGGGGCGGCAGATACGCAGTATTTT.

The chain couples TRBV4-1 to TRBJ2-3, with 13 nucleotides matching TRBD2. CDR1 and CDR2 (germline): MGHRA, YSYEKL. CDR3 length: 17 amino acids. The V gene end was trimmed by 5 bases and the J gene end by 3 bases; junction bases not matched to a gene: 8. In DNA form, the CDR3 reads TGCGCCAGCAGCTCACAGACTAGCGGGGGGCTAACAGATACGCAGTATTTT. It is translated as CASSSQTSGGLTDTQYF.

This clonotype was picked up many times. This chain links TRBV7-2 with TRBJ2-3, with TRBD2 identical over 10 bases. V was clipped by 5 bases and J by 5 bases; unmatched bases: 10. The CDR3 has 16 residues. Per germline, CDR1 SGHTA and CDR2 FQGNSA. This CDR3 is CASSQMGLATRDTQYF. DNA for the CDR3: TGTGCCAGCAGCCAGATGGGACTAGCGACCAGAGATACGCAGTATTTT.

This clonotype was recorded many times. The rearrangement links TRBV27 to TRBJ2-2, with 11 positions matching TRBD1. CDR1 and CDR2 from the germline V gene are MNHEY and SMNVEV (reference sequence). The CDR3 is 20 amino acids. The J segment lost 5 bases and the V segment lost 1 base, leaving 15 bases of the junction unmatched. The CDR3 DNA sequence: TGTGCCAGCAGTTTATGGTCTGAGGACAGGGGGCCTATTCAAACCGGGGAGCTGTTTTTT. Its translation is CASSLWSEDRGPIQTGELFF.

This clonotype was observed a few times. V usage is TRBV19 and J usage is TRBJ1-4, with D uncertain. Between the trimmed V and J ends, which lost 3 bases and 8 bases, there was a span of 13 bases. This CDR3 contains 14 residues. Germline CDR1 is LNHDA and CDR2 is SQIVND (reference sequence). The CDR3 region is CASSILKLGEKLFF. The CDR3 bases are TGTGCCAGTAGTATTCTGAAACTTGGGGAAAAACTGTTTTTT.

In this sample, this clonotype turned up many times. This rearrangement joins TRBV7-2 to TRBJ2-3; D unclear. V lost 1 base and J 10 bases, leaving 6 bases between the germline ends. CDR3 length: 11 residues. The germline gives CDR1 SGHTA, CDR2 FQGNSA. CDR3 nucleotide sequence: TGTGCCAGCAGCTTAGATCGGTCGCAGTATTTT. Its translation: CASSLDRSQYF.

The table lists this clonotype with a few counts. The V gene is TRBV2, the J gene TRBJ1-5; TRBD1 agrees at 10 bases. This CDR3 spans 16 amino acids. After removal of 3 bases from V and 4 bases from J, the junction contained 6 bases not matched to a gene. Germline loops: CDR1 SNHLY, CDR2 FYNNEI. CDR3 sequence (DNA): TGTGCCAGCAGTGACCCGGACAGGGGGAATAATCAGCCCCAGCATTTT. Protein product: CASSDPDRGNNQPQHF.

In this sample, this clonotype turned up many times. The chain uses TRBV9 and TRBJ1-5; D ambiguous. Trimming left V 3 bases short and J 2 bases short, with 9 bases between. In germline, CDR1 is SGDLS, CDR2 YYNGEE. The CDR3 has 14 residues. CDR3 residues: CASSEGRGNQPQHF. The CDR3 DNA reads TGTGCCAGCAGCGAAGGCCGAGGCAATCAGCCCCAGCATTTT.

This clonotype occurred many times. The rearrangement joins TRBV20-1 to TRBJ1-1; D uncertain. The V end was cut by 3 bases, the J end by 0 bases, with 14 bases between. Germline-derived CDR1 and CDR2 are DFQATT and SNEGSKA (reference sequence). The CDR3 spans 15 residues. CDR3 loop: CSARGNLVMNTEAFF. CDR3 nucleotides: TGCAGTGCTAGGGGAAATCTGGTCATGAACACTGAAGCTTTCTTT.

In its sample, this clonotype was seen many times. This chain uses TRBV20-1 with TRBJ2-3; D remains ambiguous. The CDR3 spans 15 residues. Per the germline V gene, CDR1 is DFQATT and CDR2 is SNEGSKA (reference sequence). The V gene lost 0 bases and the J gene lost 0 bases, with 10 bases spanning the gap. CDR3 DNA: TGCAGTGCTAGAGATGGGCGAGCTAGCACAGATACGCAGTATTTT. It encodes CSARDGRASTDTQYF.

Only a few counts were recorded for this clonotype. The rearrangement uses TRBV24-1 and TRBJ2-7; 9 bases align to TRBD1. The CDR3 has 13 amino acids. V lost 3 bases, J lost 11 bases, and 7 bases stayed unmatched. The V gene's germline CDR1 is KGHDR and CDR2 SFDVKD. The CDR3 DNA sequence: TGTGCCACCAGTGATGAGGACAGGGGATGTAAGTACTTC. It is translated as CATSDEDRGCKYF.

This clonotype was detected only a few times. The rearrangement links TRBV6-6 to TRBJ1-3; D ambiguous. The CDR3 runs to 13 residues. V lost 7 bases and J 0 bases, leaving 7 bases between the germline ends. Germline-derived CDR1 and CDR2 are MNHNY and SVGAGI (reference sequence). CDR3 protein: CASTSDSGNTIYF. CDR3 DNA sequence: TGTGCCAGCACCAGCGACTCTGGAAACACCATATATTTT.